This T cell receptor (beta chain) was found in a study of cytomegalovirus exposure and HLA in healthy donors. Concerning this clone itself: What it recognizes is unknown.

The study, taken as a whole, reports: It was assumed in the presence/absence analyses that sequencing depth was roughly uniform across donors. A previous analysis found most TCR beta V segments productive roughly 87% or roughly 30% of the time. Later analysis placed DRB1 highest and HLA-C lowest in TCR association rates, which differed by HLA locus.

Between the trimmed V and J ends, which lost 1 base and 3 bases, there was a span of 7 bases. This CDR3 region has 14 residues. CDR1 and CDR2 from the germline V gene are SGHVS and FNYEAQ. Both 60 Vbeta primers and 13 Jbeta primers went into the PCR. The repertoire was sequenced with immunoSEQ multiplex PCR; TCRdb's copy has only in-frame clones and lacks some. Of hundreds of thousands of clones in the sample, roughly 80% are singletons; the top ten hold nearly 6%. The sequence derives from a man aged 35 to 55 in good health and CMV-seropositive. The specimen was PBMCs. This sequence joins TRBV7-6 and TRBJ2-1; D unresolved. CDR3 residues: CASSLGAVYNEQFF. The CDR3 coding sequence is TGTGCCAGCAGCTTAGGGGCAGTCTACAATGAGCAGTTCTTC.